A selection of T cell receptor beta chains follows, all from one sample in a study of T cells in localized non-small cell lung cancer. Produced via immunoSEQ multiplex PCR; TCRdb's table is partial and in-frame only. This sample has about 2,000 clones; 28% occur once, and the top ten carry approximately 19%. The material was normal lung tissue next to the tumor, obtained before any cancer treatment. Source of these receptors: a woman aged 35 to 70 with stage II lung adenocarcinoma. CDR3s include the opening cysteine and the closing phenylalanine or tryptophan. Each record gives: J gene, D gene, clone size, V gene, CDR3 DNA, CDR3 protein. The D gene is left open where the match is weak. Size is stated for part of the rows, as once, few or many counts, or as a class when the clone is expanded.

j_gene: TRBJ1-4; d_gene: .; abundance: .; v_gene: TRBV28; CDR3nt: TGTGCCAGCAGCCCCTTAGGGGGTTTTGGTGAAAAACTGTTTTTT; CDR3aa: CASSPLGGFGEKLFF
j_gene: TRBJ1-4; d_gene: .; abundance: .; v_gene: TRBV11-3; CDR3nt: TGTGCCAGCAGCGTTCGATCAAGGCCTAATGAAAAACTGTTTTTT; CDR3aa: CASSVRSRPNEKLFF
j_gene: TRBJ2-3; d_gene: TRBD1; abundance: .; v_gene: TRBV11-3; CDR3nt: TGTGCCAGCAGCTCGGGACAGAGCACAGATACGCAGTATTTT; CDR3aa: CASSSGQSTDTQYF
j_gene: TRBJ1-1; d_gene: TRBD1; abundance: .; v_gene: TRBV28; CDR3nt: TGTGCCAGCAGTAGGGACAGGGTCACTGAAGCTTTCTTT; CDR3aa: CASSRDRVTEAFF
j_gene: TRBJ1-2; d_gene: TRBD1; abundance: .; v_gene: TRBV6-8; CDR3nt: TGTGCCAGCAGTTACCTGACAGGGAACCCTGGCTACACCTTC; CDR3aa: CASSYLTGNPGYTF
j_gene: TRBJ2-3; d_gene: .; abundance: .; v_gene: TRBV19; CDR3nt: TGTGCCAGTACGGGAGAAGGAGCAGATACGCAGTATTTT; CDR3aa: CASTGEGADTQYF
j_gene: TRBJ2-7; d_gene: .; abundance: few; v_gene: TRBV11-3; CDR3nt: TGTGCCAGCAGCTTAGGTCGAAGTTACAGTACCCCCTACGAGCAGTACTTC; CDR3aa: CASSLGRSYSTPYEQYF
j_gene: TRBJ2-5; d_gene: .; abundance: few; v_gene: TRBV18; CDR3nt: TGTGCCAGCTCACCAGGGGTTCCCCTGGAGACCCAGTACTTC; CDR3aa: CASSPGVPLETQYF
j_gene: TRBJ2-1; d_gene: TRBD1; abundance: .; v_gene: TRBV19; CDR3nt: TGTGCCAGTAGTATAGCGCCCGGGACAGGGGAGGACCATGAGCAGTTCTTC; CDR3aa: CASSIAPGTGEDHEQFF
j_gene: TRBJ2-1; d_gene: .; abundance: .; v_gene: TRBV23-1; CDR3nt: TGCGCCAGCAGCCAAGGGCCCGTCTCCTACAATGAGCAGTTCTTC; CDR3aa: CASSQGPVSYNEQFF
j_gene: TRBJ1-1; d_gene: TRBD1; abundance: .; v_gene: TRBV19; CDR3nt: TGTGCCACTGGGACAGGGGGGGTTGAAGCTTTCTTT; CDR3aa: CATGTGGVEAFF
j_gene: TRBJ1-4; d_gene: .; abundance: few; v_gene: TRBV1; CDR3nt: TGCGCCAGCAGCCAAGACAAAACAGGGGTCGGTTTCGCTTCTAATGAAAAACTGTTTTTT; CDR3aa: CASSQDKTGVGFASNEKLFF
j_gene: TRBJ2-7; d_gene: .; abundance: few; v_gene: TRBV6-8; CDR3nt: TGTGCCAGCCGCCAAACCGACAGGGGCGGGAGGCAGTACTTC; CDR3aa: CASRQTDRGGRQYF
j_gene: TRBJ1-6; d_gene: TRBD1; abundance: .; v_gene: TRBV28; CDR3nt: TGTGCCAGCAGTTTCATACTAGGGGGCGATTGGTCACCCCTCCACTTT; CDR3aa: CASSFILGGDWSPLHF
j_gene: TRBJ2-2; d_gene: .; abundance: .; v_gene: TRBV19; CDR3nt: TGTGCCACCCACGACAGTACGAACACCGGGGAGCTGTTTTTT; CDR3aa: CATHDSTNTGELFF